A single sample gave rise to the 13 T cell receptor beta chains below, sequenced in a study of T-cell memory formation after mild COVID-19 (dated by TCRdb to about 2021). Library prep was done by 5' RACE. For sequencing, an Illumina NovaSeq 6000 was employed. TCRdb reworked the public reads: Q25 trimming with fastp, MiXCR clone assembly, productive beta chains retained. Rows with one shared CDR3 protein collapse into an entry with the most common genes and DNA. In this sample the table shows more than 200,000 distinct CDR3 sequences, over 15% of which occur a single time. Clones ranked in the top ten supply 3.5% of the sample. Source material: PBMCs or a T cell subset sorted from them (not recorded which). All receptors come from a man aged 18-30 years who had mild COVID-19 (a few samples of this study predate the infection). The sample titles of this study are shuffled in the database, so cell type and time point are left out; the donor was told from shared clones.

This chain connects TRBV18 to TRBJ1-4; D not certain. The germline gives CDR1 KGHSH, CDR2 LQKENI. The CDR3 length is 12 residues. V lost 5 bases to trimming and J lost 5 bases, with 6 bases between them. The DNA for the CDR3 is TGTGCCAGCTCATCAGTGAATGAAAAACTGTTTTTT. This gives the protein CASSSVNEKLFF. The whole variable domain, filled in from reference TRBV18 and TRBJ1-4, reads NAGVMQNPRHLVRRRGQEARLRCSPMKGHSHVYWYRQLPEEGLKFMVYLQKENIIDESGMPKERFSAEFPKEGPSILRIQQVVRGDSAAYFCASSSVNEKLFFGSGTQLSVL.

The rearrangement uses TRBV5-1 and TRBJ2-3; TRBD2 matches 8 bases. The CDR3 is 14 residues long. Per germline, CDR1 SGHRS and CDR2 YFSETQ. J lost 4 bases, V lost 4 bases, and 5 bases had no gene match. CDR3 protein: CASSPGLEADTQYF. The CDR3 DNA reads as TGCGCCAGCAGCCCGGGACTAGAGGCAGATACGCAGTATTTT.

This clonotype was seen ten or more times. The chain is built from TRBV7-2 and TRBJ2-7, with 10 bases aligning to TRBD2. The CDR3 spans 17 residues. The germline gives CDR1 SGHTA, CDR2 FQGNSA. Trimming took 0 bases from V and 4 from J; bases not matched to a gene: 9. In DNA, the CDR3 is TGTGCCAGCAGCTTAGCCCCTTCAGCGGGGGGGCTGTACGAGCAGTACTTC. Its translation is CASSLAPSAGGLYEQYF.

This chain links TRBV6-6 with TRBJ2-7, with a possible D match to TRBD1 (6 bases). The V end lost 6 bases, the J end lost 5 bases, and 11 bases lay between the germline ends. CDR3 size: 12 residues. Germline V gene sequence: CDR1 MNHNY, CDR2 SVGAGI (reference sequence). CDR3 coding DNA: TGTGCCAGCAGCCAGTCAGGGGACGAGCAGTACGTC. Its translation: CASSQSGDEQYV.

This clonotype was counted a few times. The rearrangement uses TRBV11-2 and TRBJ2-3, with 12 bases aligning to TRBD2. Losses at the gene ends were 1 base for V and 10 bases for J; bases not matched to a gene: 6. This CDR3 has 15 residues. From germline, CDR1 is SGHAT and CDR2 FQNNGV. CDR3 DNA: TGTGCCAGCAGCTTAGGCCCGACTAGCGGGGGTTCGCAGTATTTT. Protein sequence: CASSLGPTSGGSQYF.

The CDR3 nucleotides are TGCGCCAGCAGCTTCCGGACTAGCGGGGGGGTTGGGAATGAGCAGTTCTTC. Translation gives CASSFRTSGGVGNEQFF. The V call is TRBV5-1, the J call TRBJ2-1; TRBD2 matches at 15 bases. The CDR3 sequence is 17 residues long. CDR1 is SGHRS and CDR2 is YFSETQ in the germline V gene. Trimming took 2 bases from V and 7 from J; bases not matched to a gene: 7.

This clonotype was observed a handful of times. The V call is TRBV7-2, the J call TRBJ2-5, with D tentatively TRBD2 (5 bases). CDR1 SGHTA and CDR2 FQGNSA come from the germline V gene. The CDR3 is made up of 13 amino acids. V lost 7 bases, J lost 0 bases, and 9 bases lay in between. CDR3 DNA sequence: TGTGCCAGCAACCTGGGAGACCAAGAGACCCAGTACTTC. It specifies CASNLGDQETQYF. Looking up the rest from reference TRBV7-2 and TRBJ2-5 gives the full variable domain: GAGVSQSPSNKVTEKGKDVELRCDPISGHTALYWYRQSLGQGLEFLIYFQGNSAPDKSGLPSDRFSAERTGGSVSTLTIQRTQQEDSAVYLCASNLGDQETQYFGPGTRLLVL.

This clonotype was counted ten times or more. The V call is TRBV7-2, the J call TRBJ1-5, with D perhaps matching TRBD1 (6 bases). Trimming shortened V by 5 bases and J by 11 bases, and 16 bases separated the two germline ends. The germline V gene encodes CDR1 SGHTA and CDR2 FQGNSA. This CDR3 contains 13 residues. As DNA, the CDR3 is TGTGCCAGCAGCGTAAGGGGGGATCAAGCCCAGCATTTT. Translating gives CASSVRGDQAQHF.

The V and J genes are TRBV7-2 and TRBJ2-7; D is undetermined. Trimming removed 2 bases from V and 7 bases from J, with 9 bases in between. Germline values: CDR1 SGHTA, CDR2 FQGNSA. CDR3 size: 12 residues. CDR3 DNA sequence: TGTGCCAGCAGCTTATACGGGTCGGAGCAGTACTTC. It is translated as CASSLYGSEQYF.

The V gene is TRBV20-1, the J gene TRBJ1-5, with D possibly TRBD1 on 6 matching bases. The CDR3 is 14 residues long. V lost 6 bases and J 5 bases, leaving 17 bases between the germline ends. The germline gives CDR1 DFQATT, CDR2 SNEGSKA (reference sequence). For the CDR3, the DNA is TGCAGTGCCGTGGACAGAATGGGATATCAGCCCCAGCATTTT. Translating gives CSAVDRMGYQPQHF.

The chain employs TRBV7-3 and TRBJ2-1; 7 nucleotides align to TRBD1. The CDR3 extends over 15 amino acids. The germline gives CDR1 SGHTA, CDR2 FQGTGA. J gave up 6 bases and V 5 bases, and 10 bases lay outside the gene matches. This chain's CDR3 is CASSQRQGWGNEQFF. Written as DNA, the CDR3 is TGTGCCAGCAGCCAACGACAGGGTTGGGGCAATGAGCAGTTCTTC.

In this sample, this clonotype turned up a few times. V usage is TRBV4-3 and J usage is TRBJ2-1; 8 nucleotides line up with TRBD2. V trimming: 4 bases; J trimming: 7 bases; junction bases outside the gene matches: 12. The CDR3 has 16 residues. The germline V gene encodes CDR1 LGHNA and CDR2 YSLEER. Written as DNA, the CDR3 is TGCGCCAGCAGCCTGTGGGCGGGGGGTGCTACAAATGAGCAGTTCTTC. Translated: CASSLWAGGATNEQFF.

The rearrangement joins TRBV7-9 to TRBJ2-2; perhaps D is TRBD1 or TRBD2 (5 bases each). CDR1 and CDR2 from the germline V gene are SEHNR and FQNEAQ (reference sequence). The CDR3 loop spans 15 amino acids. The germline V and J ends were trimmed by 5 bases and 2 bases, with 12 bases remaining between them. The CDR3, as DNA: TGTGCCAGCAGCCAGCCGGGACCAAACACCGGGGAGCTGTTTTTT. Translation: CASSQPGPNTGELFF.